These 5 T cell receptor beta chains came from one sample sequenced in a study of T cell responses to AZD1222 COVID-19 vaccine. Using immunoSEQ multiplex PCR, the repertoire was profiled, and TCRdb retains in-frame clones only, with some absent. The table has around 120,000 clones, more than 90% seen once. Material: peripheral blood, obtained on day 0 of AZD1222 vaccination. Receptors were obtained from an adult in good health.

This clone appeared once. V usage is TRBV19 and J usage is TRBJ2-6, with D perhaps matching TRBD2 (5 bases). Germline-derived CDR1 and CDR2 are LNHDA and SQIVND (reference sequence). Trimming left V 3 bases short and J 2 bases short, with 20 bases between. The CDR3 spans 19 residues. The CDR3 spells CASSIPKRRARPGANVLTF. DNA for the CDR3: TGTGCCAGTAGTATCCCCAAGCGGCGTGCCCGCCCTGGGGCCAACGTCCTGACTTTC.

V and J are TRBV19 and TRBJ1-4; weak D call: TRBD1 (5 bases). The V gene lost 6 bases and the J gene lost 1 base, with 9 bases spanning the gap. The CDR3 has 14 amino acids. CDR1 and CDR2 from the germline V gene are LNHDA and SQIVND (reference sequence). CDR3 sequence: CASSQGQTNEKLFF. DNA of the CDR3: TGTGCCAGTAGCCAGGGTCAAACTAATGAAAAACTGTTTTTT.

DNA of the CDR3: TGCGCCAGCAGCCAAGAGTCACAAGCTTATGGCTACACCTTC. It encodes CASSQESQAYGYTF. The J gene is TRBJ1-2, the V gene TRBV4-1, with D hard to call. The V and J ends lost 0 bases and 5 bases respectively, with 10 bases between them. This CDR3 spans 14 amino acids. Germline lookup yields CDR1 MGHRA and CDR2 YSYEKL.

This chain joins TRBV6-5 and TRBJ2-7, with D possibly matching TRBD1 (8 bases). In germline, CDR1 is MNHEY, CDR2 SVGAGI. Trimming took 6 bases from V and 8 from J, leaving 20 bases between them. The CDR3 loop spans 14 amino acids. The CDR3 here is CASSGGTGDNKQYF. DNA of the CDR3: TGTGCCAGCAGCGGGGGGACAGGAGATAACAAGCAGTACTTC.

The rearrangement links TRBV6-5 to TRBJ2-3; D is perhaps TRBD1 (5 bases). V shed 2 bases and J shed 1 base, with 13 bases lying between them. The CDR3 length is 16 residues. The germline CDR1 and CDR2 sequences are MNHEY and SVGAGI. CDR3 protein: CASSYARQGRTDTQYF. The CDR3 DNA sequence: TGTGCCAGCAGTTACGCCCGCCAGGGTCGCACAGATACGCAGTATTTT.